The 17 T cell receptor beta chains presented below share a single source sample, sequenced in a study of blood T cell repertoires in COVID-19. Only in-frame clones appear in the TCRdb table, and some are missing; sequencing was by immunoSEQ multiplex PCR. The table records 200,000 to 250,000 clones, 83% of them present only once. Material: peripheral blood. Source of these receptors: a woman under 40 with COVID-19, enrolled during active disease.

This rearrangement joins TRBV28 to TRBJ2-7; 7 nucleotides line up with TRBD1. The CDR3 is 15 amino acids. Germline V gives CDR1 MDHEN, CDR2 SYDVKM. The ends lost 5 bases at V and 4 bases at J; junction bases unmatched: 11. Here the CDR3 reads CASSVMGQLKYEQYF. As DNA, the CDR3 is TGTGCCAGCAGTGTGATGGGACAGTTAAAATACGAGCAGTACTTC.

V gene TRBV6-2 or TRBV6-3 combines with J gene TRBJ2-5, with 8 bases lining up with TRBD2. V trimming: 0 bases; J trimming: 5 bases; junction bases outside the gene matches: 2. CDR3 length: 14 residues. Looked up from germline, CDR1 is MNHEY and CDR2 is SVGEGT. The CDR3: CASSYSGGGETQYF. In nucleotides, the CDR3 is TGTGCCAGCAGTTACTCGGGCGGGGGGGAGACCCAGTACTTC.

This clone was seen a few times. J is TRBJ1-5 and V is TRBV7-6; unclear D gene. Trimming took 5 bases from V and 0 from J, leaving 8 bases between them. Germline CDR1 SGHVS, CDR2 FNYEAQ. The CDR3 is made up of 14 amino acids. The CDR3 protein is CASSPRYSNQPQHF. The CDR3 DNA reads TGTGCCAGCAGCCCCCGGTATAGCAATCAGCCCCAGCATTTT.

The chain recombines TRBV5-1 with TRBJ1-2; 8 nucleotides line up with TRBD1. Germline V gives CDR1 SGHRS, CDR2 YFSETQ. With V trimmed by 3 bases and J by 11 bases, 9 bases remained unmatched. This CDR3 is 13 amino acids long. The CDR3 reads CASSSGRQGKYTF. The DNA for the CDR3 is TGCGCCAGCAGCTCCGGACGACAGGGGAAGTACACCTTC. The entire variable domain, with the rest obtained from reference TRBV5-1 and TRBJ1-2, is as follows: KAGVTQTPRYLIKTRGQQVTLSCSPISGHRSVSWYQQTPGQGLQFLFEYFSETQRNKGNFPGRFSGRQFSNSRSEMNVSTLELGDSALYLCASSSGRQGKYTFGSGTRLTVV.

The gene calls are TRBV3-1 (or the pseudogene TRBV3-2) and TRBJ2-2; D ambiguous. Germline CDR1 and CDR2: LGHDT and YNNKEL (reference sequence). Trimming shortened V by 4 bases and J by 8 bases, and 17 bases separated the two germline ends. The length of the CDR3 is 15 residues. CDR3 sequence: CASSPPRPGVGELFF. CDR3 coding DNA: TGTGCCAGCAGCCCCCCCCGCCCGGGTGTTGGGGAGCTGTTTTTT.

This chain uses TRBV2 with TRBJ2-3; D is unresolved. The V end was cut by 8 bases, the J end by 5 bases, with 8 bases between. The CDR3 sequence is 11 residues long. Per the germline V gene, CDR1 is SNHLY and CDR2 is FYNNEI. The CDR3 sequence: CASGSVDTQYF. CDR3 bases: TGTGCCAGCGGTAGTGTAGATACGCAGTATTTT.

The V call is TRBV6-1, the J call TRBJ1-5; D remains ambiguous. The germline CDR1 and CDR2 sequences are MNHNS and SASEGT. V lost 0 bases, J lost 7 bases, and 7 bases lay in between. The CDR3 is 13 amino acids. CDR3 protein: CASSEALSQPQHF. CDR3 nucleotides: TGTGCCAGCAGTGAAGCTCTGAGCCAGCCCCAGCATTTT.

The J gene is TRBJ2-2, the V gene TRBV9; possibly TRBD1 for D (6 bases). The CDR3 extends over 19 amino acids. CDR1 SGDLS and CDR2 YYNGEE come from the germline V gene. The V gene lost 3 bases and the J gene lost 0 bases, with 21 bases spanning the gap. Here the CDR3 reads CASSAIIGDNMANTGELFF. DNA of the CDR3: TGTGCCAGCAGCGCCATAATTGGGGACAACATGGCGAACACCGGGGAGCTGTTTTTT.

The genes are TRBV7-2 and TRBJ2-2; a weak D match, TRBD1 (5 bases). Germline CDR1 SGHTA, CDR2 FQGNSA. The V end was cut by 1 base, the J end by 5 bases, with 11 bases between. This CDR3 contains 15 residues. The CDR3 is CASSLDRRATGELFF. The CDR3 region has the DNA TGTGCCAGCAGCTTAGATCGCAGGGCTACCGGGGAGCTGTTTTTT.

The rearrangement uses TRBV7-3 and TRBJ2-2; D is perhaps TRBD1 (6 bases). Germline lookup yields CDR1 SGHTA and CDR2 FQGTGA. The CDR3 contains 15 residues. V lost 2 bases to trimming and J lost 0 bases, with 7 bases between them. The CDR3 loop is CASSLSGANTGELFF. For the CDR3, the DNA is TGTGCCAGCAGCTTATCAGGGGCGAACACCGGGGAGCTGTTTTTT.

This chain connects TRBV6-6 to TRBJ1-2, with TRBD1 matching over 12 bases. Germline V CDR1 and CDR2: MNHNY, SVGAGI (reference sequence). The junction had 3 bases not matched to a gene; V was cut back by 0 bases and J by 7 bases. The CDR3 consists of 15 residues. Here the CDR3 DNA reads TGTGCCAGCAGTTACTCGGGACAGGGGGCGCGTGGCTACACCTTC. Its protein is CASSYSGQGARGYTF.

This chain joins TRBV5-1 and TRBJ2-7, with D maybe TRBD2 (6 bases). V lost 4 bases and J 3 bases, leaving 14 bases between the germline ends. Germline assignment: CDR1 SGHRS and CDR2 YFSETQ. CDR3 length: 14 amino acids. The CDR3 nucleotides are TGCGCCAGCAGCGGGACTCCCGGAGGCTACGAGCAGTACTTC. Translation: CASSGTPGGYEQYF.

V is TRBV7-3 and J is TRBJ2-5; D call uncertain. V lost 3 bases and J lost 2, with 7 bases in between. The CDR3 covers 13 residues. Germline lookup yields CDR1 SGHTA and CDR2 FQGTGA. The CDR3 sequence: CASSLRIQETQYF. CDR3 in DNA: TGTGCCAGCAGCTTGCGCATACAAGAGACCCAGTACTTC.

V usage is TRBV5-4 and J usage is TRBJ1-1; 7 bases fit TRBD1. This CDR3 has 14 amino acids. Germline V CDR1 and CDR2: SGHNT, YYREEE (reference sequence). The J segment lost 5 bases and the V segment lost 2 bases, leaving 6 bases of the junction unmatched. CDR3 amino acids: CASSLEGARTEAFF. CDR3 coding DNA: TGTGCCAGCAGCTTAGAGGGGGCGCGGACTGAAGCTTTCTTT.

This clone was counted between two and nine times. The V call is TRBV2, the J call TRBJ2-2; D unresolved. Trimming stripped 6 bases from V and 3 bases from J, with 8 bases between. CDR1 and CDR2 from the germline V gene are SNHLY and FYNNEI. This CDR3 region has 13 residues. The CDR3 DNA sequence: TGTGCCAGCAGCAAGGCGGACACCGGGGAGCTGTTTTTT. Amino acid sequence: CASSKADTGELFF. Complete variable domain (other parts from reference TRBV2 and TRBJ2-2): EPEVTQTPSHQVTQMGQEVILRCVPISNHLYFYWYRQILGQKVEFLVSFYNNEISEKSEIFDDQFSVERPDGSNFTLKIRSTKLEDSAMYFCASSKADTGELFFGEGSRLTVL.

The chain has TRBV28 and TRBJ2-3; D remains unclear. The CDR3 is made up of 16 amino acids. Trimming shortened V by 3 bases and J by 0 bases, and 13 bases separated the two germline ends. The V gene's germline CDR1 is MDHEN and CDR2 SYDVKM. DNA for the CDR3: TGTGCCAGCAGTTTGAGGCGTTGGCAGAGCACAGATACGCAGTATTTT. It codes for CASSLRRWQSTDTQYF. The whole variable domain, filled in from reference TRBV28 and TRBJ2-3, reads DVKVTQSSRYLVKRTGEKVFLECVQDMDHENMFWYRQDPGLGLRLIYFSYDVKMKEKGDIPEGYSVSREKKERFSLILESASTNQTSMYLCASSLRRWQSTDTQYFGPGTRLTVL.

V is TRBV6-5 and J is TRBJ2-5; TRBD2 matches at 12 bases. After removal of 4 bases from V and 5 bases from J, the junction contained 5 bases not matched to a gene. Germline V gene lookup returns CDR1 MNHEY and CDR2 SVGAGI. The CDR3 covers 15 residues. CDR3: CASSSSTSGSETQYF. Written as DNA, the CDR3 is TGTGCCAGCAGTTCCTCGACTAGCGGGAGCGAGACCCAGTACTTC.